These 26 T cell receptor beta chains share one sample of origin, sequenced in a study of shared clonotypes between healthy human individuals. Profiling relied on immunoSEQ multiplex PCR, and the TCRdb table lists in-frame clones only, not all of them. The data hold 450,000 to 500,000 clones, with 60% to 80% observed a single time. The sample comprised PBMCs. The receptor source for this set is a woman in her thirties or forties in good health. Some clones in this sample may be carry-over from other donors' samples.

This rearrangement joins TRBV5-4 to TRBJ2-3, with D perhaps TRBD1 (6 bases). Trimming left V 2 bases short and J 6 bases short, with 16 bases between. Germline V lookup: CDR1 SGHNT, CDR2 YYREEE (reference sequence). The CDR3 length is 15 residues. The CDR3 spells CASSLDGDRGDTQYF. In nucleotides, the CDR3 is TGTGCCAGCAGCTTAGACGGTGATAGGGGGGATACGCAGTATTTT. The entire variable domain, with the rest obtained from reference TRBV5-4 and TRBJ2-3, is as follows: ETGVTQSPTHLIKTRGQQVTLRCSSQSGHNTVSWYQQALGQGPQFIFQYYREEENGRGNFPPRFSGLQFPNYSSELNVNALELDDSALYLCASSLDGDRGDTQYFGPGTRLTVL.

The V and J genes are TRBV6-5 and TRBJ2-5; tentatively, D is TRBD2 (5 bases). The J call may be incorrect, as the DNA end agrees better with TRBJ2-7. The CDR3 is made up of 15 amino acids. Germline V CDR1 and CDR2: MNHEY, SVGAGI. CDR3 DNA: TGTGCCAGCAGGGAGAGGGCAGGCATTTCCTACGAGCAGTACTTC. This encodes CASRERAGISYEQYF.

A remark on this clone: A far larger clone is just one base off, so this is likely a read error. Other DNA variants within this sample encode the same CDR3. The J gene is TRBJ1-1, the V gene TRBV30; D might be TRBD1 (5 bases). This CDR3 spans 11 amino acids. V was pared by 5 bases and J by 8 bases, with 12 bases between. The germline CDR1 and CDR2 sequences are GTSNPN and SVGIG (reference sequence). CDR3 amino acids: CAWGAVAEAFF. Written as DNA, the CDR3 is TGTGCCTGGGGGGCTGTGGCCGAAGCTTTCTTT.

The rearrangement links TRBV27 to TRBJ1-2; TRBD1 aligns across 7 bases. The CDR3 sequence is 13 residues long. Germline CDR1 reads MNHEY; CDR2 reads SMNVEV (reference sequence). Trimming at V came to 5 bases and at J to 7 bases, leaving 7 bases not matched to a gene. CDR3: CASSAGTASGYTF. For the CDR3, the DNA is TGTGCCAGCAGTGCCGGGACAGCAAGTGGCTACACCTTC.

The rearrangement uses TRBV5-1 and TRBJ2-5; no definite D call. The CDR3 covers 11 residues. Trimming pared 5 bases from V and 4 bases from J, leaving 6 bases between. From germline, CDR1 is SGHRS and CDR2 YFSETQ. The CDR3 region is CASRNSETQYF. CDR3 bases: TGCGCCAGCAGGAATTCAGAGACCCAGTACTTC.

The V call is TRBV11-3, the J call TRBJ2-1; the match to TRBD2 covers 8 bases. With 4 bases clipped from V and 4 bases from J, the junction kept 6 bases outside the gene matches. The CDR3 is 15 residues long. Germline assignment: CDR1 SGHNT and CDR2 YENEEA. The CDR3 here is CASSWAGGGYNEQFF. CDR3 nucleotides: TGTGCCAGCAGCTGGGCGGGAGGCGGATACAATGAGCAGTTCTTC.

This clone turned up a few times. The chain combines TRBV18 with TRBJ2-7; possible D gene TRBD2, 7 bases. Per the germline V gene, CDR1 is KGHSH and CDR2 is LQKENI. Trimming left V 0 bases short and J 3 bases short, with 12 bases between. The CDR3 runs to 15 residues. CDR3 region: CASSPPGGGIYEQYF. The CDR3 DNA is TGTGCCAGCTCACCACCAGGGGGAGGGATCTACGAGCAGTACTTC.

This chain joins TRBV5-1 and TRBJ2-7, with D perhaps TRBD1 (5 bases). Trimming stripped 5 bases from V and 7 bases from J, with 19 bases between. The CDR3 consists of 14 residues. The germline V gene has CDR1 SGHRS and CDR2 YFSETQ. The CDR3 sequence is CASRPETVLGEQYF. The CDR3 DNA follows: TGCGCCAGCAGACCGGAGACAGTCCTGGGGGAGCAGTACTTC.

The J gene is TRBJ2-7, the V gene TRBV5-4; TRBD2 matches 8 bases. V trimming: 0 bases; J trimming: 0 bases; junction bases outside the gene matches: 5. The CDR3 is made up of 16 amino acids. CDR1 and CDR2 (germline): SGHNT, YYREEE (reference sequence). CDR3: CASSLGGGRLSYEQYF. CDR3 in DNA: TGTGCCAGCAGCTTGGGGGGCGGGAGGCTCTCCTACGAGCAGTACTTC.

This clone has only one observation. A far bigger clonotype differs at one base, so this is likely a read error. The chain joins TRBV7-9 to TRBJ2-5, with D perhaps being TRBD1 or TRBD2 (5 bases each). The CDR3 totals 13 residues. V lost 7 bases, J lost 1 base, and 10 bases lay in between. In germline, CDR1 is SEHNR, CDR2 FQNEAQ (reference sequence). The CDR3 bases are TGTGCCAGCACCCTGGGGGTCCAAGAGACCCAGTACTTC. This encodes CASTLGVQETQYF. Full variable domain (rest looked up from reference TRBV7-9 and TRBJ2-5): DTGVSQNPRHKITKRGQNVTFRCDPISEHNRLYWYRQTLGQGPEFLTYFQNEAQLEKSRLLSDRFSAERPKGSFSTLEIQRTEQGDSAMYLCASTLGVQETQYFGPGTRLLVL.

The V call is TRBV6-5, the J call TRBJ1-1; 8 bases are shared with TRBD1. The CDR3 extends over 14 amino acids. Germline V gives CDR1 MNHEY, CDR2 SVGAGI. The junction had 9 bases not matched to a gene; V was cut back by 7 bases and J by 5 bases. The chain's CDR3 is CASTQTGGWTEAFF. The CDR3 DNA sequence: TGTGCCAGCACTCAAACAGGGGGGTGGACTGAAGCTTTCTTT.

CDR3 loop: CASSISQGSTGELFF. The CDR3 DNA sequence: TGTGCCAGTAGTATAAGTCAGGGGAGCACCGGGGAGCTGTTTTTT. The genes are TRBV19 and TRBJ2-2; D might be TRBD1 (6 bases). This CDR3 is 15 amino acids long. Trimming pared 2 bases from V and 4 bases from J, leaving 11 bases between. Germline V gene lookup returns CDR1 LNHDA and CDR2 SQIVND (reference sequence).

V and J are TRBV7-8 and TRBJ2-2; no definite D call. CDR1 is SGHVS, CDR2 FQNEAQ, per germline. Trimming removed 4 bases at V and 0 bases at J, with 9 bases between. The CDR3 contains 15 residues. The DNA for the CDR3 is TGTGCCAGCAGCTCCTTTTTAGCGAACACCGGGGAGCTGTTTTTT. Translation: CASSSFLANTGELFF.

This clone was recorded at least ten times. The CDR3 nucleotides read TGCAGCGTTGCGGACAGTGCAACTAATGAAAAACTGTTTTTT. This codes for CSVADSATNEKLFF. The chain recombines TRBV29-1 with TRBJ1-4, with D maybe TRBD1 (6 bases). V lost 4 bases, J lost 0 bases, and 9 bases lay in between. This CDR3 has 14 amino acids. From germline, CDR1 is SQVTM and CDR2 ANQGSEA.

The chain is built from TRBV7-3 and TRBJ2-7; the D gene is possibly TRBD2 (5 bases). The germline gives CDR1 SGHTA, CDR2 FQGTGA. This CDR3 region has 14 residues. V lost 5 bases, J lost 1 base, and 12 bases lay in between. The CDR3 spells CASSPTAASYEQYF. CDR3 sequence (DNA): TGTGCCAGCAGCCCCACAGCGGCTTCCTACGAGCAGTACTTC.

This sequence joins TRBV4-2 and TRBJ2-5; perhaps D is TRBD1 or TRBD2 (5 bases each). V lost 0 bases to trimming and J lost 5 bases, with 22 bases between them. Looked up from germline, CDR1 is LGHNA and CDR2 is YNFKEQ. There are 18 residues in the CDR3. The CDR3 DNA sequence: TGTGCCAGCAGCCAAGATGGGGGTGGAGGATTAGCGTGGGAGACCCAGTACTTC. Translation gives CASSQDGGGGLAWETQYF.

This clone was observed once. The chain has TRBV6-1 and TRBJ2-1; 8 positions agree with TRBD2. The CDR3 covers 15 residues. After removal of 5 bases from V and 5 bases from J, the junction contained 8 bases not matched to a gene. The V gene's germline CDR1 is MNHNS and CDR2 SASEGT. CDR3: CASSTYWRGDNEQFF. The CDR3, as DNA: TGTGCCAGCAGTACCTACTGGCGGGGGGACAATGAGCAGTTCTTC.

The CDR3 is CASSKWGAHRGYEQYF. CDR3 nucleotide sequence: TGTGCCAGCAGCAAATGGGGTGCGCACAGGGGGTACGAGCAGTACTTC. V gene TRBV21-1 combines with J gene TRBJ2-7; the D call in the table, TRBD1, was not verified against the DNA. TRBV21-1 counts as a pseudogene. The CDR3 has 16 amino acids.

This clone has ten or more counts. J is TRBJ2-1 and V is TRBV5-1, with D maybe TRBD2 (5 bases). This CDR3 comprises 13 residues. The germline CDR1 and CDR2 sequences are SGHRS and YFSETQ. V lost 4 bases and J 9 bases, leaving 14 bases between the germline ends. Here the CDR3 reads CASSPDWAGEQFF. CDR3 sequence (DNA): TGCGCCAGCAGCCCGGACTGGGCGGGTGAGCAGTTCTTC.

In this sample, this clone turned up once. V gene TRBV25-1 combines with J gene TRBJ1-4; D ambiguous. The V gene lost 1 base and the J gene lost 4 bases, with 7 bases spanning the gap. The CDR3 consists of 14 residues. CDR1 is MGHDK and CDR2 is SYGVNS in the germline V gene. This CDR3 reads CASSEFGDNEKLFF. The CDR3 region has the DNA TGTGCCAGCAGTGAATTTGGCGATAATGAAAAACTGTTTTTT.

Within the sample, this clone is medium-sized (0.01 to 0.1%). Other DNA sequences in the same sample also yield this CDR3. The chain is built from TRBV21-1 and TRBJ1-1. TRBV21-1 is designated a pseudogene. CDR3 length: 13 residues. This chain's CDR3 is CASSKVDNTEAFF. The CDR3 DNA is TGTGCCAGCAGCAAAGTTGACAACACTGAAGCTTTCTTT.

The DNA for the CDR3 is TGTGCCAGCAGCCGTGGGACAGGGGGCGACATGGGCACAGATACGCAGTATTTT. This sequence encodes CASSRGTGGDMGTDTQYF. V is TRBV27 and J is TRBJ2-3, with 12 bases identical to TRBD1. Germline assignment: CDR1 MNHEY and CDR2 SMNVEV (reference sequence). The CDR3 runs to 18 residues. V lost 6 bases, J lost 1 base, and 11 bases stayed unmatched.

The V gene is TRBV30, the J gene TRBJ2-7; the D is unclear. With 5 bases removed from V and 2 bases from J, the gap between germline ends came to 16 bases. CDR1 GTSNPN and CDR2 SVGIG come from the germline V gene (reference sequence). CDR3 length: 14 residues. The CDR3 nucleotides are TGTGCCTGGCAAGGAGACAACCCCCCCTACGAGCAGTACTTC. It specifies CAWQGDNPPYEQYF.

This chain links TRBV28 with TRBJ1-4; the match to TRBD1 covers 9 bases. From germline, CDR1 is MDHEN and CDR2 SYDVKM. V lost 7 bases, J lost 4 bases, and 10 bases stayed unmatched. The CDR3 sequence is 16 residues long. The CDR3 here is CASTGTGYAYNEKLFF. The CDR3 DNA sequence: TGTGCCAGCACGGGGACAGGGTACGCCTATAATGAAAAACTGTTTTTT.

The V gene is TRBV5-4, the J gene TRBJ2-7; 8 bases are shared with TRBD2. This CDR3 contains 15 residues. V was pared by 1 base and J by 3 bases, with 6 bases of the junction left unmatched. Looked up from germline, CDR1 is SGHNT and CDR2 is YYREEE (reference sequence). The CDR3 region is CASSLRHGTSYEQYF. For the CDR3, the DNA is TGTGCCAGCAGCTTGCGCCACGGGACTAGCTACGAGCAGTACTTC. Full variable domain (missing parts from reference TRBV5-4 and TRBJ2-7): ETGVTQSPTHLIKTRGQQVTLRCSSQSGHNTVSWYQQALGQGPQFIFQYYREEENGRGNFPPRFSGLQFPNYSSELNVNALELDDSALYLCASSLRHGTSYEQYFGPGTRLTVT.

The chain links TRBV5-1 to TRBJ2-3; 7 bases line up with TRBD2. Germline-derived CDR1 and CDR2 are SGHRS and YFSETQ. The V segment lost 4 bases and the J segment 2 bases; nucleotides outside the gene matches: 4. The CDR3 has 14 amino acids. CDR3 DNA sequence: TGCGCCAGCAGCCGGGCGGGAGACACAGATACGCAGTATTTT. It is translated as CASSRAGDTDTQYF. Combining the CDR3 with reference TRBV5-1 and TRBJ2-3 gives the whole variable domain KAGVTQTPRYLIKTRGQQVTLSCSPISGHRSVSWYQQTPGQGLQFLFEYFSETQRNKGNFPGRFSGRQFSNSRSEMNVSTLELGDSALYLCASSRAGDTDTQYFGPGTRLTVL.